Listed here are 10 T cell receptor beta chains from one sample, sequenced in a study of patients and donors after allogeneic stem cell transplantation. TCRdb re-derived calls from the RT-PCR reads in MiXCR, one entry per CDR3 protein. The sample has approximately 250,000 distinct CDR3 sequences; 13% to 15% are singletons. Sequencing was carried out using blood, either unsorted or a sorted T cell fraction (not recorded which). All receptors come from a human donor who was either an allogeneic HSCT recipient or a stem cell or donor lymphocyte infusion donor (not recorded which). It is not recorded whose cells these are; they may come from a transplant donor.

V is TRBV3-1 and J is TRBJ2-1, with 12 bases identical to TRBD2. This CDR3 has 16 residues. CDR1 is LGHDT, CDR2 YNNKEL, per germline (reference sequence). Trimming removed 3 bases from V and 7 bases from J; junction bases left unmatched: 7. Here the CDR3 reads CASSQTSGGTGNEQFF. As DNA, the CDR3 is TGTGCCAGCAGCCAGACTAGCGGGGGAACGGGGAATGAGCAGTTCTTC.

This clonotype appeared a few times. The J gene is TRBJ2-1, the V gene TRBV6-2 or TRBV6-3; D remains unclear. Per germline, CDR1 MNHEY and CDR2 SVGEGT. Trimming pared 6 bases from V and 5 bases from J, leaving 8 bases between. The CDR3 length is 12 residues. CDR3 sequence: CASSPINNEQFF. The CDR3 DNA is TGTGCCAGCAGCCCCATTAACAATGAGCAGTTCTTC.

DNA of the CDR3: TGCGCCAGCAGCCTCCAAGTGGGGACAGAAGCTTTCTTT. Translating gives CASSLQVGTEAFF. The J gene is TRBJ1-1, the V gene TRBV5-1; a weak D match, TRBD1 (6 bases). The germline V gene encodes CDR1 SGHRS and CDR2 YFSETQ. Trimming left V 4 bases short and J 8 bases short, with 15 bases between. The CDR3 covers 13 residues.

In its sample, this clonotype was seen many times. The chain links TRBV20-1 to TRBJ2-5; the D gene could be TRBD1 or TRBD2 (6 bases each). In germline, CDR1 is DFQATT, CDR2 SNEGSKA (reference sequence). Trimming shortened V by 3 bases and J by 1 base, and 18 bases separated the two germline ends. This CDR3 is 16 amino acids long. CDR3 sequence (DNA): TGCAGTGCTAGCGGGGGCCCCCCATCCTTCCAAGAGACCCAGTACTTC. It encodes CSASGGPPSFQETQYF.

V is TRBV6-5 and J is TRBJ1-5; TRBD1 matches 9 bases. The CDR3 is 16 residues long. Per germline, CDR1 MNHEY and CDR2 SVGAGI. The trim removed 4 bases at V and 0 bases at J, leaving 4 bases unmatched. The CDR3 sequence is CASSWGQGYSNQPQHF. CDR3 nucleotide sequence: TGTGCCAGCAGTTGGGGACAGGGCTATAGCAATCAGCCCCAGCATTTT.

CDR3 in amino acids: CSVGRGGGQPQHF. The DNA for the CDR3 is TGCAGCGTCGGTCGCGGGGGCGGTCAGCCCCAGCATTTT. This chain links TRBV29-1 with TRBJ1-5, with D perhaps TRBD1 (6 bases). The CDR3 covers 13 residues. The germline V gene has CDR1 SQVTM and CDR2 ANQGSEA. The V end was cut by 6 bases, the J end by 6 bases, with 15 bases between.

This clonotype was seen many times. This chain connects TRBV20-1 to TRBJ2-2, with D possibly TRBD1 on 5 matching bases. Germline-derived CDR1 and CDR2 are DFQATT and SNEGSKA (reference sequence). V lost 3 bases and J lost 6, with 11 bases in between. CDR3 length: 13 residues. CDR3 nucleotide sequence: TGCAGTGCTAGTGTCAGGGTGGCCGGGGAGCTGTTTTTT. It codes for CSASVRVAGELFF.

This clonotype was detected a few times. The chain links TRBV20-1 to TRBJ2-2; no definite D call. V was clipped by 4 bases and J by 1 base, with 4 bases between them. The CDR3 has 12 residues. Germline V gene lookup returns CDR1 DFQATT and CDR2 SNEGSKA (reference sequence). The CDR3 sequence is CSANQNTGELFF. The DNA of the CDR3 is TGCAGTGCTAATCAGAACACCGGGGAGCTGTTTTTT.

In this sample, this clonotype turned up a few times. J is TRBJ1-3 and V is TRBV5-6; maybe TRBD1 (6 bases). Trimming stripped 5 bases from V and 0 bases from J, with 21 bases between. The V gene's germline CDR1 is SGHDT and CDR2 YYEEEE. CDR3 length equals 18 residues. The CDR3 DNA reads as TGTGCCAGCAGTATCGCCAGGGACATGGGAGCCTCTGGAAACACCATATATTTT. This gives the protein CASSIARDMGASGNTIYF.

In this sample, this clonotype turned up many times. This chain connects TRBV7-2 to TRBJ2-5, with TRBD2 matching 8 bases. The CDR3 extends over 15 amino acids. Germline V CDR1 and CDR2: SGHTA, FQGNSA. The ends lost 1 base at V and 2 bases at J; junction bases unmatched: 3. DNA for the CDR3: TGTGCCAGCAGCTTAGATGCGGGGGGACAAGAGACCCAGTACTTC. Encoded protein: CASSLDAGGQETQYF.